A few counts support the clone carrying this T cell receptor beta chain. The antigen remains unidentified. The study profiled TCR beta VDJ and CDR3 using genomic DNA as template. One entry per CDR3 protein results from TCRdb running MiXCR on the reads. The sample holds around 200,000 distinct CDR3 sequences; roughly 50% are singletons and the top ten take around 2%. The sequenced patients had an expansion of CD8+CD57+ cells seen by flow cytometry. The study sampled blood from patients who had received no therapy. The sample is drawn from a study of CD8+CD57+ T cells in acquired aplastic anemia. About the study: Sorted CD4+ and CD8+ cells yielded DNA averaging around 3.5 ug.

V lost 6 bases to trimming and J lost 2 bases, with 20 bases between them. Per the germline V gene, CDR1 is SQVTM and CDR2 is ANQGSEA. CDR3 length equals 15 residues. General study findings and limits: Statistical testing detected no significant gap in CD8+ Simpson's diversity between patients and controls. Overlap between patients and controls comprised just under 30 CD8+ CDR3 sequences.

This TCR derives from a human donor with aplastic anemia. Input material: sorted CD4+, CD8+, or CD8+CD57+ T cells (not recorded which) from PBMCs. J is TRBJ2-7 and V is TRBV29-1, with no clear D. The CDR3 region has the DNA TGCAGCGTAAGCCCTTCAGGCCGTGTGGCCTACGAGCAGTACTTC. Translation: CSVSPSGRVAYEQYF.